This entry lists 2 T cell receptor beta chains sequenced from one sample in a study of blood T cell repertoires in COVID-19 (TCRdb year 2020). Libraries came from the immunoSEQ multiplex PCR assay. Entries here come from immuneACCESS through TCRdb and include only in-frame sequences with V and J called. Some clones fail to appear in such tables; in the studies checked, an unresolved V gene covers under half of the shortfall, and the cause of the remainder is unknown. For this sample there are 250,000 to 300,000 clones; 86% appear just once. In total, the top ten clones hold under 15% of the sample. Source material: peripheral blood. These receptors all come from a woman in her 70s with COVID-19, enrolled during active disease.

This sequence joins TRBV23-1 and TRBJ1-2; the D is unclear. TRBV23-1 is assigned to the ORF class and has an uncertain function. The CDR3 consists of 14 residues. Trimming left V 6 bases short and J 2 bases short, with 13 bases between. In DNA, the CDR3 is TGCGCCAGCAGACCACGTCGGGTCAACTATGGCTACACCTTC. It encodes CASRPRRVNYGYTF.

This chain uses TRBV7-3 with TRBJ1-2; TRBD1 might be the D (6 bases). CDR1 SGHTA and CDR2 FQGTGA come from the germline V gene. The V end was cut by 5 bases, the J end by 5 bases, with 12 bases between. CDR3 length: 13 residues. CDR3 protein: CASSPGQNYGYTF. As DNA, the CDR3 is TGTGCCAGCAGCCCCGGACAGAATTATGGCTACACCTTC. The whole variable domain, remainder taken from reference TRBV7-3 and TRBJ1-2, is GAGVSQTPSNKVTEKGKYVELRCDPISGHTALYWYRQSLGQGPEFLIYFQGTGAADDSGLPNDRFFAVRPEGSVSTLKIQRTERGDSAVYLCASSPGQNYGYTFGSGTRLTVV.